This T cell receptor beta chain originates from a study of T-cell memory formation after mild COVID-19. Study-level points and caveats: Pre-infection memory harbored some responding clones, suggesting cross-reactive memory joined.

TCRdb re-called the 5' RACE reads with MiXCR, one entry per CDR3 protein. The table records under 650,000 distinct CDR3 sequences, about a sixth of them present only once. V lost 6 bases, J lost 8 bases, and 23 bases lay in between. The V gene's germline CDR1 is MNHEY and CDR2 SVGAGI. The CDR3 totals 16 residues. This clonotype has more than one count but fewer than ten. Its antigen is still unknown. The rearrangement links TRBV6-5 to TRBJ2-1; D tentatively fits TRBD1 or TRBD2 (5 bases each). This TCR derives from an adult woman who had mild COVID-19 (a few samples of this study predate the infection). Cell type and time point are not known. The specimen sequenced was PBMCs or a T cell subset sorted from them (not recorded which). The CDR3 coding sequence is TGTGCCAGCAGCCGTAGTCCGGACCCGGGGCTCGATGAGCAGTTCTTC. Residues: CASSRSPDPGLDEQFF.